These T cell receptor beta chains were read from a single sample in a study of T and B cells in COVID-19 patients. TCRdb fed the multiplex PCR reads into MiXCR, producing one record per CDR3 protein. The sample lists about 570 distinct CDR3 sequences; 22% were seen once. The sample comprised blood. These receptors came from a human donor with active COVID-19. Each CDR3 is given with its conserved first and last residue. Each record gives: V gene, clone size, D gene, J gene, CDR3 protein, CDR3 DNA. The D gene is left open where the match is weak. The size of a clone is reported for some rows only, either as once, few or many, or as a class for expanded clones.

V gene: TRBV7-2; clone size: NA; D gene: TRBD1; J gene: TRBJ1-5; CDR3 protein: CASSAGTGVTQPQHF; CDR3 DNA: TGTGCCAGCAGCGCCGGGACAGGGGTTACTCAGCCCCAGCATTTT
V gene: TRBV27; clone size: NA; D gene: TRBD1; J gene: TRBJ2-2; CDR3 protein: CASSLSVGTGTGELFF; CDR3 DNA: TGTGCCAGCAGTTTATCCGTTGGGACAGGGACCGGGGAGCTGTTTTTT
V gene: TRBV27; clone size: NA; D gene: NA; J gene: TRBJ2-3; CDR3 protein: CASTFGYPDAQYF; CDR3 DNA: TGTGCCAGCACCTTTGGATACCCAGATGCGCAGTATTTT
V gene: TRBV18; clone size: medium-sized; D gene: TRBD1; J gene: TRBJ2-7; CDR3 protein: CASSRGQGDEQYF; CDR3 DNA: TGTGCCAGCTCACGTGGACAGGGGGACGAGCAGTACTTC
V gene: TRBV12-3/TRBV12-4; clone size: large; D gene: TRBD1; J gene: TRBJ2-5; CDR3 protein: CASSSPDRGETQYF; CDR3 DNA: TGTGCCAGCAGCTCCCCAGACAGGGGGGAGACCCAGTACTTC
V gene: TRBV7-2; clone size: NA; D gene: TRBD1; J gene: TRBJ1-1; CDR3 protein: CASSIQGRTEAFF; CDR3 DNA: TGTGCCAGCAGCATACAGGGGCGCACTGAAGCTTTCTTT
V gene: TRBV9; clone size: NA; D gene: NA; J gene: TRBJ2-7; CDR3 protein: CASSVGGPASGEQYF; CDR3 DNA: TGTGCCAGCAGCGTAGGCGGCCCAGCATCGGGGGAGCAGTACTTC
V gene: TRBV27; clone size: NA; D gene: TRBD1; J gene: TRBJ2-6; CDR3 protein: CASSFLSWAGGSNGANVLTF; CDR3 DNA: TGTGCCAGCAGTTTTCTCTCTTGGGCAGGGGGCAGTAATGGGGCCAACGTCCTGACTTTC
V gene: TRBV5-6; clone size: large; D gene: NA; J gene: TRBJ2-1; CDR3 protein: CASSLGLASNEQFF; CDR3 DNA: TGTGCCAGCAGCTTGGGTCTAGCGAGCAATGAGCAGTTCTTC
V gene: TRBV18; clone size: medium-sized; D gene: TRBD1; J gene: TRBJ1-1; CDR3 protein: CASSQTGVGNTEAFF; CDR3 DNA: TGTGCCAGCTCGCAGACAGGGGTGGGGAACACTGAAGCTTTCTTT
V gene: TRBV5-4; clone size: large; D gene: TRBD2; J gene: TRBJ2-1; CDR3 protein: CASSFLQTSGIYNEQFF; CDR3 DNA: TGTGCCAGCAGCTTTTTGCAGACTAGCGGGATCTACAATGAGCAGTTCTTC
V gene: TRBV7-2; clone size: medium-sized; D gene: NA; J gene: TRBJ2-7; CDR3 protein: CASSLNWGDYEQYF; CDR3 DNA: TGTGCCAGCAGCTTAAATTGGGGTGACTACGAGCAGTACTTC
V gene: TRBV5-6; clone size: large; D gene: TRBD2; J gene: TRBJ2-7; CDR3 protein: CASSSGLAGGYEQYF; CDR3 DNA: TGTGCCAGCAGCTCGGGACTAGCGGGCGGCTACGAGCAGTACTTC
V gene: TRBV6-5; clone size: large; D gene: TRBD1; J gene: TRBJ1-2; CDR3 protein: CASSYSNSHRGGYGYTF; CDR3 DNA: TGTGCCAGCAGTTACTCGAATAGTCACAGGGGGGGGTATGGCTACACCTTC
V gene: TRBV6-5; clone size: NA; D gene: TRBD1; J gene: TRBJ2-1; CDR3 protein: CASSFTGTGGYNEQFF; CDR3 DNA: TGTGCCAGCAGCTTTACCGGGACAGGGGGTTACAATGAGCAGTTCTTC
V gene: TRBV7-3; clone size: NA; D gene: TRBD1; J gene: TRBJ1-2; CDR3 protein: CASSPSPGQNYGYTF; CDR3 DNA: TGTGCCAGCAGCCCTAGCCCGGGACAGAACTATGGCTACACCTTC
V gene: TRBV24-1; clone size: NA; D gene: TRBD2; J gene: TRBJ2-3; CDR3 protein: CATSDQGLAGALTDTQYF; CDR3 DNA: TGTGCCACCAGTGACCAGGGACTAGCGGGGGCCCTCACAGATACGCAGTATTTT
V gene: TRBV6-5; clone size: large; D gene: NA; J gene: TRBJ2-1; CDR3 protein: CASSYSSWGSEKNEQFF; CDR3 DNA: TGTGCCAGCAGTTACTCCTCCTGGGGTAGCGAGAAGAATGAGCAGTTCTTC
V gene: TRBV7-7; clone size: few; D gene: NA; J gene: TRBJ2-5; CDR3 protein: CASSPSPTGETQYF; CDR3 DNA: TGTGCCAGCAGCCCGAGCCCTACCGGGGAGACCCAGTACTTC
V gene: TRBV27; clone size: large; D gene: TRBD2; J gene: TRBJ2-7; CDR3 protein: CASSPTARGLAGGVLF; CDR3 DNA: TGTGCCAGCAGTCCCACTGCTCGCGGACTAGCGGGAGGGGTACTTTTC
V gene: TRBV20-1; clone size: few; D gene: NA; J gene: TRBJ2-7; CDR3 protein: CSARAPSGVYEQYF; CDR3 DNA: TGCAGTGCTAGAGCCCCGTCCGGAGTCTACGAGCAGTACTTC
V gene: TRBV20-1; clone size: medium-sized; D gene: NA; J gene: TRBJ2-2; CDR3 protein: CSARAPGLSITGELFF; CDR3 DNA: TGCAGTGCTAGAGCCCCGGGACTTTCTATAACCGGGGAGCTGTTTTTT
V gene: TRBV19; clone size: NA; D gene: TRBD2; J gene: TRBJ2-3; CDR3 protein: CASSILAGGTDTQYF; CDR3 DNA: TGTGCCAGTAGTATTCTAGCGGGAGGCACAGATACGCAGTATTTT
V gene: TRBV27; clone size: large; D gene: NA; J gene: TRBJ2-5; CDR3 protein: CASSLSVGTYSETQYF; CDR3 DNA: TGTGCCAGCAGTTTATCAGTTGGGACATATTCGGAGACCCAGTACTTC
V gene: TRBV18; clone size: large; D gene: TRBD1; J gene: TRBJ1-2; CDR3 protein: CASSIDRAPNYGYTF; CDR3 DNA: TGTGCCAGCTCAATTGACAGGGCCCCTAACTATGGCTACACCTTC
V gene: TRBV5-6; clone size: large; D gene: NA; J gene: TRBJ2-2; CDR3 protein: CASSLVGANTGELFF; CDR3 DNA: TGTGCCAGCAGCTTAGTAGGGGCGAACACCGGGGAGCTGTTTTTT
V gene: TRBV19; clone size: large; D gene: TRBD2; J gene: TRBJ2-1; CDR3 protein: CASSIDWGTSDYNEQFF; CDR3 DNA: TGTGCCAGTAGTATAGATTGGGGGACTAGCGACTACAATGAGCAGTTCTTC
V gene: TRBV28; clone size: NA; D gene: NA; J gene: TRBJ2-2; CDR3 protein: CASRADTNTGELFF; CDR3 DNA: TGTGCCAGCAGAGCGGACACGAACACCGGGGAGCTGTTTTTT
V gene: TRBV5-6; clone size: once; D gene: NA; J gene: TRBJ1-6; CDR3 protein: CASSLGGTGGIYSPLHF; CDR3 DNA: TGTGCCAGCAGCTTGGGGGGGACGGGGGGCATATATTCACCCCTCCACTTT
V gene: TRBV7-6; clone size: medium-sized; D gene: NA; J gene: TRBJ1-1; CDR3 protein: CASSSIGRNTEAFF; CDR3 DNA: TGTGCCAGCAGCTCGATCGGAAGGAACACTGAAGCTTTCTTT
V gene: TRBV6-6; clone size: medium-sized; D gene: NA; J gene: TRBJ2-5; CDR3 protein: CASSRRAGETQYF; CDR3 DNA: TGTGCCAGCAGCCGACGGGCGGGCGAGACCCAGTACTTC
V gene: TRBV6-1; clone size: large; D gene: NA; J gene: TRBJ2-7; CDR3 protein: CASSESGGEVYEQYF; CDR3 DNA: TGTGCCAGCAGTGAATCAGGGGGGGAAGTCTACGAGCAGTACTTC
V gene: TRBV6-6; clone size: large; D gene: NA; J gene: TRBJ2-7; CDR3 protein: CASSYVGNEQYF; CDR3 DNA: TGTGCCAGCAGTTACGTAGGGAACGAGCAGTACTTC
V gene: TRBV5-6; clone size: NA; D gene: NA; J gene: TRBJ1-6; CDR3 protein: CASRLGLAGGIYSPLHF; CDR3 DNA: TGTGCCAGCAGACTCGGACTAGCGGGGGGCATATATTCACCCCTCCACTTT
V gene: TRBV4-3; clone size: medium-sized; D gene: TRBD1; J gene: TRBJ1-6; CDR3 protein: CASSQDRSGGYSPLHF; CDR3 DNA: TGCGCCAGCAGCCAAGATCGGTCAGGGGGCTATTCACCCCTCCACTTT
V gene: TRBV6-1; clone size: medium-sized; D gene: NA; J gene: TRBJ2-3; CDR3 protein: CASSQTVTDTQYF; CDR3 DNA: TGTGCCAGCAGTCAGACAGTCACAGATACGCAGTATTTT
V gene: TRBV20-1; clone size: few; D gene: TRBD1; J gene: TRBJ1-1; CDR3 protein: CSAIRGTVTEAFF; CDR3 DNA: TGCAGTGCTATCAGGGGGACGGTCACTGAAGCTTTCTTT
V gene: TRBV2; clone size: NA; D gene: TRBD2; J gene: TRBJ2-1; CDR3 protein: CASSEGGREYNEQFF; CDR3 DNA: TGTGCCAGCAGTGAGGGCGGGAGGGAGTACAATGAGCAGTTCTTC
V gene: TRBV14; clone size: medium-sized; D gene: TRBD2; J gene: TRBJ2-5; CDR3 protein: CASSRGLAGGHGETQYF; CDR3 DNA: TGTGCCAGCAGCCGGGGACTAGCGGGGGGGCATGGAGAGACCCAGTACTTC
V gene: TRBV12-3/TRBV12-4; clone size: large; D gene: TRBD1; J gene: TRBJ1-1; CDR3 protein: CASSLYRGTEAFF; CDR3 DNA: TGTGCCAGCAGTTTATACAGGGGAACTGAAGCTTTCTTT
V gene: TRBV7-9; clone size: medium-sized; D gene: NA; J gene: TRBJ1-2; CDR3 protein: CASNPKESGYTF; CDR3 DNA: TGTGCCAGCAACCCCAAGGAGAGTGGCTACACCTTC
V gene: TRBV29-1; clone size: large; D gene: NA; J gene: TRBJ1-2; CDR3 protein: CSVDPGHDYGYTF; CDR3 DNA: TGCAGCGTGGATCCGGGGCACGACTATGGCTACACCTTC
V gene: TRBV7-9; clone size: few; D gene: NA; J gene: TRBJ1-4; CDR3 protein: CASSGFTGATNEKLFF; CDR3 DNA: TGTGCCAGCAGCGGATTCACAGGTGCAACTAATGAAAAACTGTTTTTT
V gene: TRBV2; clone size: NA; D gene: TRBD2; J gene: TRBJ2-7; CDR3 protein: CASSPLLANSYEQYF; CDR3 DNA: TGTGCCAGCAGCCCCTTACTAGCGAACTCCTACGAGCAGTACTTC
V gene: TRBV5-6; clone size: NA; D gene: TRBD1; J gene: TRBJ1-3; CDR3 protein: CASSSTGGRNTIYF; CDR3 DNA: TGTGCCAGCAGCTCTACAGGGGGTCGAAACACCATATATTTT
V gene: TRBV12-3/TRBV12-4; clone size: medium-sized; D gene: TRBD1; J gene: TRBJ1-1; CDR3 protein: CASTKGAGNTEAFF; CDR3 DNA: TGTGCCAGCACCAAGGGGGCAGGGAACACTGAAGCTTTCTTT
V gene: TRBV5-4; clone size: large; D gene: NA; J gene: TRBJ2-2; CDR3 protein: CASSLVGTGELFF; CDR3 DNA: TGTGCCAGCAGCTTGGTGGGGACCGGGGAGCTGTTTTTT
V gene: TRBV5-6; clone size: large; D gene: TRBD1; J gene: TRBJ1-3; CDR3 protein: CASSSKDRGRNTIYF; CDR3 DNA: TGTGCCAGCAGCTCGAAGGACAGGGGTCGAAACACCATATATTTT
V gene: TRBV27; clone size: NA; D gene: TRBD2; J gene: TRBJ2-7; CDR3 protein: CASSTFGLAGGRNEQYF; CDR3 DNA: TGTGCCAGCAGCACCTTCGGACTAGCGGGAGGGCGCAACGAGCAGTACTTC
V gene: TRBV5-6; clone size: NA; D gene: TRBD2; J gene: TRBJ2-1; CDR3 protein: CASSSGGLAGGNEQFF; CDR3 DNA: TGTGCCAGCAGCTCCGGAGGACTAGCGGGGGGAAATGAGCAGTTCTTC
V gene: TRBV6-5; clone size: NA; D gene: TRBD1; J gene: TRBJ2-3; CDR3 protein: CASRSTGGADTQYF; CDR3 DNA: TGTGCCAGCAGATCGACAGGGGGCGCAGATACGCAGTATTTT
V gene: TRBV20-1; clone size: few; D gene: TRBD2; J gene: TRBJ2-1; CDR3 protein: CSASLAGHSSYNEQFF; CDR3 DNA: TGCAGTGCTAGTCTAGCGGGTCATAGCTCCTACAATGAGCAGTTCTTC
V gene: TRBV6-5; clone size: large; D gene: NA; J gene: TRBJ2-3; CDR3 protein: CASSYRRGAGDTQYF; CDR3 DNA: TGTGCCAGCAGTTACCGCCGGGGCGCGGGGGATACGCAGTATTTT